Listed below are T cell receptor beta chains from one sample, sequenced in a study of lymphopenia after photon versus proton radiotherapy. Only in-frame clones appear in the TCRdb table, and some are missing; sequencing was by immunoSEQ multiplex PCR. The sample has under 80,000 clones, approximately 86% seen once. The specimen comprised peripheral blood, sampled from a patient treated with photon-based radiotherapy. Every receptor here comes from a man aged 40-50 years with gastric cancer. Each CDR3 is given with its conserved first and last residue. Each record gives: V gene, J gene, clone size, D gene, CDR3 protein, CDR3 DNA. A D gene is named only where the DNA matches it firmly. The size entry is marked missing in some rows and otherwise reads once, few, many or a size class.

V gene: TRBV18; J gene: TRBJ2-7; clone size: NA; D gene: NA; CDR3 protein: CASSREVEQYF; CDR3 DNA: TGTGCCAGCTCACGTGAGGTCGAGCAGTACTTC
V gene: TRBV18; J gene: TRBJ1-2; clone size: once; D gene: NA; CDR3 protein: CASSPLDGGSLDYGYTF; CDR3 DNA: TGTGCCAGCTCACCACTAGACGGGGGTTCTTTAGACTATGGCTACACCTTC
V gene: TRBV19; J gene: TRBJ1-5; clone size: once; D gene: TRBD1; CDR3 protein: CASTVGQGYSQPQHF; CDR3 DNA: TGTGCCAGTACCGTGGGACAGGGATATTCCCAGCCCCAGCATTTT
V gene: TRBV11-2; J gene: TRBJ2-2; clone size: NA; D gene: NA; CDR3 protein: CASLFGVPGELFF; CDR3 DNA: TGTGCCAGCCTTTTCGGGGTGCCCGGGGAGCTGTTTTTT
V gene: TRBV6-5; J gene: TRBJ1-5; clone size: NA; D gene: NA; CDR3 protein: CASSSGRVGGQPQHF; CDR3 DNA: TGTGCCAGCAGTTCCGGCAGGGTGGGCGGTCAGCCCCAGCATTTT
V gene: TRBV5-4; J gene: TRBJ2-1; clone size: NA; D gene: NA; CDR3 protein: CASSPGGGFTLFF; CDR3 DNA: TGTGCCAGCAGCCCGGGTGGGGGGTTTACTTTGTTCTTC
V gene: TRBV29-1; J gene: TRBJ2-7; clone size: NA; D gene: NA; CDR3 protein: CSVERQGRHEQYF; CDR3 DNA: TGCAGCGTTGAGCGGCAGGGTAGACACGAGCAGTACTTC
V gene: TRBV6-5; J gene: TRBJ1-1; clone size: NA; D gene: NA; CDR3 protein: CASRRPSSGNTEAFF; CDR3 DNA: TGTGCCAGCAGACGCCCTTCTTCGGGGAACACTGAAGCTTTCTTT
V gene: TRBV7-9; J gene: TRBJ2-7; clone size: NA; D gene: NA; CDR3 protein: CASSLMGDKGYEQYF; CDR3 DNA: TGTGCCAGCAGCTTAATGGGGGATAAAGGGTACGAGCAGTACTTC
V gene: TRBV11-2; J gene: TRBJ2-5; clone size: NA; D gene: NA; CDR3 protein: CASSLGGGGLVKTQYF; CDR3 DNA: TGTGCCAGCAGCTTAGGTGGGGGGGGCCTGGTAAAGACCCAGTACTTC
V gene: TRBV29-1; J gene: TRBJ2-3; clone size: NA; D gene: NA; CDR3 protein: CSVGLNTQYF; CDR3 DNA: TGCAGCGTTGGGTTAAATACGCAGTATTTT
V gene: TRBV12-5; J gene: TRBJ1-2; clone size: once; D gene: NA; CDR3 protein: CASAKDNYGYTF; CDR3 DNA: TGTGCTAGTGCAAAAGATAACTATGGCTACACCTTC
V gene: TRBV4-1; J gene: TRBJ1-2; clone size: NA; D gene: TRBD1; CDR3 protein: CASSQTTGMSYGYTF; CDR3 DNA: TGCGCCAGCAGCCAAACGACAGGGATGAGCTATGGCTACACCTTC
V gene: TRBV6-5; J gene: TRBJ1-4; clone size: NA; D gene: TRBD1; CDR3 protein: CASSRDRGNEKLFF; CDR3 DNA: TGTGCCAGCAGCAGGGACAGGGGGAATGAAAAACTGTTTTTT
V gene: TRBV6-5; J gene: TRBJ2-2; clone size: NA; D gene: NA; CDR3 protein: CASRASTGELFF; CDR3 DNA: TGTGCCAGCAGGGCCAGCACCGGGGAGCTGTTTTTT
V gene: TRBV19; J gene: TRBJ2-5; clone size: NA; D gene: NA; CDR3 protein: CASSIVKPPGETQYF; CDR3 DNA: TGTGCCAGTAGTATAGTCAAGCCCCCGGGGGAGACCCAGTACTTC
V gene: TRBV11-3; J gene: TRBJ1-3; clone size: NA; D gene: NA; CDR3 protein: CASSPSGNTIYF; CDR3 DNA: TGTGCCAGCAGCCCATCTGGAAACACCATATATTTT
V gene: TRBV5-1; J gene: TRBJ1-1; clone size: NA; D gene: NA; CDR3 protein: CASSFRVNTEAFF; CDR3 DNA: TGCGCCAGCAGCTTCAGGGTTAACACTGAAGCTTTCTTT
V gene: TRBV18; J gene: TRBJ2-7; clone size: NA; D gene: TRBD1; CDR3 protein: CASSPGTGDEQYF; CDR3 DNA: TGTGCCAGCTCCCCCGGGACAGGGGACGAGCAGTACTTC
V gene: TRBV7-6; J gene: TRBJ2-7; clone size: NA; D gene: NA; CDR3 protein: CASSLVADEQYF; CDR3 DNA: TGTGCCAGCAGCTTAGTGGCAGACGAGCAGTACTTC
V gene: TRBV5-1; J gene: TRBJ2-5; clone size: NA; D gene: TRBD2; CDR3 protein: CASSLPRLAEGETQYF; CDR3 DNA: TGCGCCAGCAGCTTGCCCCGACTAGCCGAGGGGGAGACCCAGTACTTC
V gene: TRBV27; J gene: TRBJ2-5; clone size: NA; D gene: TRBD1; CDR3 protein: CASRKPGQGKETQYF; CDR3 DNA: TGTGCCAGCAGAAAACCGGGACAGGGAAAAGAGACCCAGTACTTC
V gene: TRBV5-1; J gene: TRBJ2-3; clone size: NA; D gene: NA; CDR3 protein: CASSLRGTATDTQYF; CDR3 DNA: TGCGCCAGCAGCTTGAGGGGCACAGCGACAGATACGCAGTATTTT
V gene: TRBV25-1; J gene: TRBJ1-1; clone size: NA; D gene: NA; CDR3 protein: CASSASIQSTEAFF; CDR3 DNA: TGTGCCAGCAGTGCCTCAATCCAGAGCACTGAAGCTTTCTTT
V gene: TRBV5-4; J gene: TRBJ1-1; clone size: NA; D gene: NA; CDR3 protein: CASSLGGSFMNTEAFF; CDR3 DNA: TGTGCCAGCAGCTTGGGGGGCAGTTTCATGAACACTGAAGCTTTCTTT
V gene: TRBV30; J gene: TRBJ1-6; clone size: NA; D gene: NA; CDR3 protein: CAWSAPMVGRQSPLHF; CDR3 DNA: TGTGCCTGGAGTGCCCCGATGGTGGGAAGGCAATCACCCCTCCACTTT
V gene: TRBV7-8; J gene: TRBJ2-7; clone size: NA; D gene: NA; CDR3 protein: CASSPWAGEQYF; CDR3 DNA: TGTGCCAGCAGCCCCTGGGCGGGCGAGCAGTACTTC
V gene: TRBV12-2; J gene: TRBJ2-5; clone size: NA; D gene: NA; CDR3 protein: CASRLCWLAGQETQYF; CDR3 DNA: TGTGCAAGTCGCTTATGCTGGCTAGCGGGGCAAGAGACCCAGTACTTC
V gene: TRBV30; J gene: TRBJ1-6; clone size: NA; D gene: NA; CDR3 protein: CAWSVTGNSAPLHF; CDR3 DNA: TGTGCCTGGAGTGTAACAGGGAATAGTGCACCCCTCCACTTT
V gene: TRBV5-1; J gene: TRBJ2-5; clone size: once; D gene: NA; CDR3 protein: CASSLLDETQYF; CDR3 DNA: TGCGCCAGCAGCTTGTTGGACGAGACCCAGTACTTC
V gene: TRBV11-2; J gene: TRBJ2-3; clone size: NA; D gene: NA; CDR3 protein: CASSLDLDSSTDTQYF; CDR3 DNA: TGTGCCAGCAGCTTAGACCTGGACAGTTCCACAGATACGCAGTATTTT
V gene: TRBV5-4; J gene: TRBJ2-3; clone size: NA; D gene: TRBD1; CDR3 protein: CASSPGTGGPTPQYF; CDR3 DNA: TGTGCCAGCAGCCCCGGGACAGGGGGGCCTACCCCGCAGTATTTT
V gene: TRBV4-3; J gene: TRBJ2-7; clone size: NA; D gene: NA; CDR3 protein: CASSRDGQGEQYF; CDR3 DNA: TGCGCCAGCAGTAGAGACGGTCAAGGCGAGCAGTACTTC
V gene: TRBV11-2; J gene: TRBJ1-2; clone size: NA; D gene: NA; CDR3 protein: CASSLDRGLRSYGYTF; CDR3 DNA: TGTGCCAGCAGCTTAGATAGGGGTCTACGGTCCTATGGCTACACCTTC
V gene: TRBV15; J gene: TRBJ1-5; clone size: NA; D gene: NA; CDR3 protein: CATSRDHSNQPQHF; CDR3 DNA: TGTGCCACCAGCAGAGATCATAGCAATCAGCCCCAGCATTTT
V gene: TRBV30; J gene: TRBJ1-2; clone size: NA; D gene: TRBD1; CDR3 protein: CAWRRPVQGANNYGYTF; CDR3 DNA: TGTGCCTGGAGACGCCCGGTCCAGGGGGCTAATAACTATGGCTACACCTTC
V gene: TRBV7-9; J gene: TRBJ2-5; clone size: NA; D gene: TRBD2; CDR3 protein: CASSPGLAARGETQYF; CDR3 DNA: TGTGCCAGCAGCCCCGGACTAGCGGCCCGCGGGGAGACCCAGTACTTC
V gene: TRBV11-2; J gene: TRBJ1-2; clone size: NA; D gene: NA; CDR3 protein: CASSPAGGRRYTF; CDR3 DNA: TGTGCCAGCAGCCCAGCGGGGGGTAGGCGCTACACCTTC
V gene: TRBV6-1; J gene: TRBJ1-2; clone size: NA; D gene: NA; CDR3 protein: CASSEASRNPNYGYTF; CDR3 DNA: TGTGCCAGCAGTGAAGCGTCACGGAACCCTAACTATGGCTACACCTTC
V gene: TRBV10-1; J gene: TRBJ1-1; clone size: NA; D gene: NA; CDR3 protein: CASSEIPTEAFF; CDR3 DNA: TGCGCCAGCAGTGAAATTCCCACTGAAGCTTTCTTT
V gene: TRBV5-1; J gene: TRBJ2-3; clone size: NA; D gene: NA; CDR3 protein: CASSLRASSGPDTQYF; CDR3 DNA: TGCGCCAGCAGCTTGCGGGCATCATCGGGGCCAGATACGCAGTATTTT
V gene: TRBV19; J gene: TRBJ2-1; clone size: NA; D gene: NA; CDR3 protein: CASSTGTLDYNEQFF; CDR3 DNA: TGTGCCAGTAGTACAGGGACCCTTGACTACAATGAGCAGTTCTTC
V gene: TRBV7-9; J gene: TRBJ1-5; clone size: NA; D gene: NA; CDR3 protein: CASSGEVGLGVSVNQPQHF; CDR3 DNA: TGTGCCAGCAGCGGGGAGGTCGGGCTGGGGGTGTCAGTCAATCAGCCCCAGCATTTT
V gene: TRBV9; J gene: TRBJ2-3; clone size: NA; D gene: NA; CDR3 protein: CASSVWGPGRGYTDTQYF; CDR3 DNA: TGTGCCAGCAGCGTGTGGGGCCCGGGGAGGGGGTACACAGATACGCAGTATTTT
V gene: TRBV18; J gene: TRBJ1-1; clone size: NA; D gene: NA; CDR3 protein: CASSPTGSLYTEAFF; CDR3 DNA: TGTGCCAGCTCACCTACAGGGTCCCTCTACACTGAAGCTTTCTTT